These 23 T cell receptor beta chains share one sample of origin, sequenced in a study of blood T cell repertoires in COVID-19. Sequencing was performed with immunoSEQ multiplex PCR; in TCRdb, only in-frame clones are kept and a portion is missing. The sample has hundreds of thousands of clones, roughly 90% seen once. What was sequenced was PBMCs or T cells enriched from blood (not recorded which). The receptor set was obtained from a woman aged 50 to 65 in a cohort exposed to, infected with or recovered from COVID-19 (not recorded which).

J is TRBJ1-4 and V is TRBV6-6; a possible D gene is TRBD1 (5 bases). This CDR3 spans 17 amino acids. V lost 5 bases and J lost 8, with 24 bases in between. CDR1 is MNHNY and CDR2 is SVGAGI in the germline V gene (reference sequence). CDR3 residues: CASSHAGLGTRDEKLFF. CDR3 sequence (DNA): TGTGCCAGCAGTCACGCAGGGTTGGGAACCCGTGACGAAAAACTGTTTTTT.

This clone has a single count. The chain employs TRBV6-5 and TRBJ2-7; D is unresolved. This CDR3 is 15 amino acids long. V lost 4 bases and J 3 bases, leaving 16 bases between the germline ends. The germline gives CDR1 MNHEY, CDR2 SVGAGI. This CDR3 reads CASSSTREANYEQYF. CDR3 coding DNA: TGTGCCAGCAGTTCGACCCGTGAGGCCAACTACGAGCAGTACTTC.

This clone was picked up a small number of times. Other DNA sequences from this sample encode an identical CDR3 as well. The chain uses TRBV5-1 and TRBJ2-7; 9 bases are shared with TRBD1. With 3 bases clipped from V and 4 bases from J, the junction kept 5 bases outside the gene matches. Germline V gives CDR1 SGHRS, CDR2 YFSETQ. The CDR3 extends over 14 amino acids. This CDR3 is CASSSGTGSYEQYF. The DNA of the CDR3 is TGCGCCAGCAGCTCCGGGACAGGGTCATACGAGCAGTACTTC. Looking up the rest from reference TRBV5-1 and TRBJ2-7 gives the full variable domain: KAGVTQTPRYLIKTRGQQVTLSCSPISGHRSVSWYQQTPGQGLQFLFEYFSETQRNKGNFPGRFSGRQFSNSRSEMNVSTLELGDSALYLCASSSGTGSYEQYFGPGTRLTVT.

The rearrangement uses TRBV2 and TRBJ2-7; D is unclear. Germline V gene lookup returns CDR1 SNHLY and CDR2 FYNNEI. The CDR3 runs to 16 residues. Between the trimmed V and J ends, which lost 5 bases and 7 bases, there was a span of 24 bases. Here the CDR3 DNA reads TGTGCCAGCAGTCCAGAGCCCCCTAGGCCCTTTAGAGAGCAGTACTTC. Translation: CASSPEPPRPFREQYF.

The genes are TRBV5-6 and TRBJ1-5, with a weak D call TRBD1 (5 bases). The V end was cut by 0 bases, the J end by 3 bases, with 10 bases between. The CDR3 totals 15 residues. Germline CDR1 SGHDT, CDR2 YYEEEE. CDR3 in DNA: TGTGCCAGCAGCTTGGAGGGGCACAACAATCAGCCCCAGCATTTT. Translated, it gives CASSLEGHNNQPQHF.

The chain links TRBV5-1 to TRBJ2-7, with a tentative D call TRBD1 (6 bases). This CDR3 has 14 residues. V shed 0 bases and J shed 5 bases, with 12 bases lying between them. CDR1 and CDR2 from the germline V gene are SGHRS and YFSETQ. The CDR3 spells CASSLGGGWDEQYF. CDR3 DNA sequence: TGCGCCAGCAGCTTGGGTGGGGGCTGGGACGAGCAGTACTTC.

CDR3 in amino acids: CASRVTGDWDGYTF. The CDR3 nucleotides are TGTGCCAGCAGAGTAACAGGGGACTGGGATGGCTACACCTTC. This chain joins TRBV27 and TRBJ1-2, with 7 bases aligning to TRBD1. This CDR3 comprises 14 residues. The germline V gene has CDR1 MNHEY and CDR2 SMNVEV (reference sequence). V lost 6 bases, J lost 6 bases, and 10 bases stayed unmatched.

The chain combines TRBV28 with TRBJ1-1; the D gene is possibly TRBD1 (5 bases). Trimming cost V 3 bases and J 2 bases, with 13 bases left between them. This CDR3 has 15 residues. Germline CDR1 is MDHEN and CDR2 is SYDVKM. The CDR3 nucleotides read TGTGCCAGCAGTTTTGGCGGGACGATAAACACTGAAGCTTTCTTT. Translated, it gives CASSFGGTINTEAFF.

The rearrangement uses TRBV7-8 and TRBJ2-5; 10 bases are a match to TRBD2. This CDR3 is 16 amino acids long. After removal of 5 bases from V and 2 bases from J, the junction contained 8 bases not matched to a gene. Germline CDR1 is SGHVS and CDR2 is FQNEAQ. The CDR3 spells CASSPSSGGAQETQYF. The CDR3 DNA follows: TGTGCCAGCAGCCCCTCCAGCGGGGGGGCTCAAGAGACCCAGTACTTC.

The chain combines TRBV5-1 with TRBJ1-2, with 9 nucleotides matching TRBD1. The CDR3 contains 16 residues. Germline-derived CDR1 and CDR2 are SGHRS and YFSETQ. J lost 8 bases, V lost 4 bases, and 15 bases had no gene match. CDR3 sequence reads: CASSLPSLTGGQGYTF. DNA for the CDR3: TGCGCCAGCAGCCTACCAAGCCTTACAGGGGGCCAGGGCTACACCTTC.

CDR3 residues: CASRSVGETQYF. CDR3 DNA sequence: TGTGCCAGCAGATCTGTTGGCGAGACCCAGTACTTC. This chain uses TRBV28 with TRBJ2-5; D is uncertain. V lost 6 bases, J lost 5 bases, and 10 bases lay in between. CDR1 is MDHEN and CDR2 is SYDVKM in the germline V gene. The CDR3 runs 12 residues. The full variable domain, completed using reference TRBV28 and TRBJ2-5, is DVKVTQSSRYLVKRTGEKVFLECVQDMDHENMFWYRQDPGLGLRLIYFSYDVKMKEKGDIPEGYSVSREKKERFSLILESASTNQTSMYLCASRSVGETQYFGPGTRLLVL.

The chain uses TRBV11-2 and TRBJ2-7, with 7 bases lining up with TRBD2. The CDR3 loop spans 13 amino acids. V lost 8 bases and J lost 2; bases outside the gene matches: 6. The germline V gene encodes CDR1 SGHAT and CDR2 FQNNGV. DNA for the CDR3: TGTGCCAGCCGGGGACTAAGGACCTACGAGCAGTACTTC. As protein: CASRGLRTYEQYF.

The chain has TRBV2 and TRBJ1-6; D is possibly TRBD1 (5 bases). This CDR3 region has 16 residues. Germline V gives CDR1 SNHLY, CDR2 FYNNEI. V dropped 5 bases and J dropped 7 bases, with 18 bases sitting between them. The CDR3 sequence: CASSLTAPFLNSPLHF. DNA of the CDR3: TGTGCCAGCAGTTTGACAGCTCCCTTCCTCAATTCACCCCTCCACTTT.

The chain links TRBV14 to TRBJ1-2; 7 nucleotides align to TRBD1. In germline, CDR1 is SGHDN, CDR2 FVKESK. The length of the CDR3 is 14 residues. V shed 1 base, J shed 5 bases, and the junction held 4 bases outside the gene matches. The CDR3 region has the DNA TGTGCCAGCAGCCAAGCGGGCAGGGGGTATGGCTACACCTTC. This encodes CASSQAGRGYGYTF. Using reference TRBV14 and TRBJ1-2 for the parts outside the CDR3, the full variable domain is EAGVTQFPSHSVIEKGQTVTLRCDPISGHDNLYWYRRVMGKEIKFLLHFVKESKQDESGMPNNRFLAERTGGTYSTLKVQPAELEDSGVYFCASSQAGRGYGYTFGSGTRLTVV.

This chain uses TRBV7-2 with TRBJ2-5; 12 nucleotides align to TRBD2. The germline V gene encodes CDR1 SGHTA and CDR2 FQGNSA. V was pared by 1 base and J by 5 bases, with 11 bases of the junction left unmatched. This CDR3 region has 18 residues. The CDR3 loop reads CASSLVPPSGGAKETQYF. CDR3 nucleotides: TGTGCCAGCAGCTTAGTCCCGCCTAGCGGGGGGGCTAAGGAGACCCAGTACTTC. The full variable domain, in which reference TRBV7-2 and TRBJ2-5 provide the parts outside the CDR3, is GAGVSQSPSNKVTEKGKDVELRCDPISGHTALYWYRQSLGQGLEFLIYFQGNSAPDKSGLPSDRFSAERTGGSVSTLTIQRTQQEDSAVYLCASSLVPPSGGAKETQYFGPGTRLLVL.

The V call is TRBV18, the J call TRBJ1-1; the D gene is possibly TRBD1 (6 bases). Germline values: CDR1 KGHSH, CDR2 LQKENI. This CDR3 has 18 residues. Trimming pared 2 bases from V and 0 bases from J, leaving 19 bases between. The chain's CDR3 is CASSPSGTKFLLNTEAFF. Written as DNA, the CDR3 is TGTGCCAGCTCACCATCCGGGACAAAGTTCCTATTGAACACTGAAGCTTTCTTT.

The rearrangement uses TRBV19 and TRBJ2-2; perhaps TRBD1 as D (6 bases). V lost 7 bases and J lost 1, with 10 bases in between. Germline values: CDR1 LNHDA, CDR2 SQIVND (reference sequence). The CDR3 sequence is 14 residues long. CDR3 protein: CASKETGNTGELFF. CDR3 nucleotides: TGTGCCAGTAAGGAGACAGGGAACACCGGGGAGCTGTTTTTT. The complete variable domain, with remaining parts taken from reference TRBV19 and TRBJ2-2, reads DGGITQSPKYLFRKEGQNVTLSCEQNLNHDAMYWYRQDPGQGLRLIYYSQIVNDFQKGDIAEGYSVSREKKESFPLTVTSAQKNPTAFYLCASKETGNTGELFFGEGSRLTVL.

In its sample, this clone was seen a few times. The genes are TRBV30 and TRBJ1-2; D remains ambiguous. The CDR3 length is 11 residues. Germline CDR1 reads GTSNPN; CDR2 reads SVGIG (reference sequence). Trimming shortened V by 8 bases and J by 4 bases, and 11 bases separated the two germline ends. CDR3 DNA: TGTGCCGGTTCGGTCCTCTATGGCTACACCTTC. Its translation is CAGSVLYGYTF.

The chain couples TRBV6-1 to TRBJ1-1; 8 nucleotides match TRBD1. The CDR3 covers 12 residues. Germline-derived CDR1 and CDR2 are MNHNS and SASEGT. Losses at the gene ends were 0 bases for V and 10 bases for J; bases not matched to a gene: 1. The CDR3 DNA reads TGTGCCAGCAGTGAAGCTACAGGGGGAGCTTTCTTT. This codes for CASSEATGGAFF.

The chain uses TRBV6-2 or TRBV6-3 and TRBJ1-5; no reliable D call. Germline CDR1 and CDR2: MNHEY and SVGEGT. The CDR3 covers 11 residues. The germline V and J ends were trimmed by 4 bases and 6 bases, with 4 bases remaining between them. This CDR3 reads CASSSGQPQHF. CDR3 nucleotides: TGTGCCAGCAGTTCAGGTCAGCCCCAGCATTTT.

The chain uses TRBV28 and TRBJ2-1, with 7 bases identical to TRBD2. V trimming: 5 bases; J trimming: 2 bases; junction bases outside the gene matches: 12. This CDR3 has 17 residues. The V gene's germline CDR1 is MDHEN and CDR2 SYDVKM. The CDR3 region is CASSRKWWGGPYNEQFF. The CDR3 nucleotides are TGTGCCAGCAGTCGGAAGTGGTGGGGGGGACCCTACAATGAGCAGTTCTTC.

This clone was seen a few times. CDR3: CAWSRRGVSTEAFF. The CDR3 bases are TGTGCCTGGAGCCGTCGAGGCGTATCCACTGAAGCTTTCTTT. The V and J genes are TRBV30 and TRBJ1-1; D unresolved. CDR3 length equals 14 residues. The V end lost 3 bases, the J end lost 4 bases, and 15 bases lay between the germline ends. Germline lookup yields CDR1 GTSNPN and CDR2 SVGIG (reference sequence).

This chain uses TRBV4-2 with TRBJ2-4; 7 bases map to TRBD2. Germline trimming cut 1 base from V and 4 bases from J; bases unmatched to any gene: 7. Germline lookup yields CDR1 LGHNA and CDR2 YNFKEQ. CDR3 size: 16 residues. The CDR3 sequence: CASSQGATSEKNIQYF. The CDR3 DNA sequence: TGTGCCAGCAGCCAAGGGGCAACTAGCGAGAAAAACATTCAGTACTTC.